A single sample gave rise to the 31 T cell receptor beta chains below, sequenced in a study of cytomegalovirus exposure and HLA in healthy donors. Amplification used 60 Vbeta primers and 13 Jbeta primers. The method was immunoSEQ multiplex PCR; TCRdb's version includes in-frame clones alone and lacks a portion of them. Among 100,000 to 150,000 clones listed, approximately 80% were seen once. Material for sequencing was PBMCs. The receptors here all came from a man aged 35-49 years in good health and CMV-seronegative.

Concerning this clone itself: The same CDR3 arises from other DNA sequences in this sample as well. The gene calls are TRBV27 and TRBJ1-5, with no clear D. This CDR3 comprises 13 residues. Germline CDR1 is MNHEY and CDR2 is SMNVEV (reference sequence). Trimming left V 2 bases short and J 4 bases short, with 6 bases between. The CDR3 DNA reads as TGTGCCAGCAGTTTAACGGGGAATCAGCCCCAGCATTTT. Residues: CASSLTGNQPQHF.

The chain uses TRBV6-6 and TRBJ1-2; TRBD1 might be the D (6 bases). Trimming stripped 2 bases from V and 3 bases from J, with 13 bases between. There are 15 residues in the CDR3. Germline loops: CDR1 MNHNY, CDR2 SVGAGI (reference sequence). The CDR3 DNA is TGTGCCAGCAGTTACCCCCAGGGGACGGACTATGGCTACACCTTC. Its translation: CASSYPQGTDYGYTF.

This chain joins TRBV11-2 and TRBJ2-3; TRBD2 agrees at 14 bases. V lost 5 bases and J lost 6; bases outside the gene matches: 7. There are 16 residues in the CDR3. In germline, CDR1 is SGHAT, CDR2 FQNNGV. CDR3: CASSLMGLAGEDTQYF. DNA for the CDR3: TGTGCCAGCAGCCTAATGGGACTAGCGGGAGAGGATACGCAGTATTTT.

The J gene is TRBJ2-1, the V gene TRBV11-2, with TRBD2 identical over 9 bases. This CDR3 region has 15 residues. Germline V gene sequence: CDR1 SGHAT, CDR2 FQNNGV. J was trimmed by 7 bases and V by 4 bases; bases with no gene match: 8. CDR3 bases: TGTGCCAGCAGCTCCCAGCGGGGGGACGAGAATGAGCAGTTCTTC. This encodes CASSSQRGDENEQFF.

In its sample, this clone was seen once. The rearrangement links TRBV10-1 to TRBJ1-2; the match to TRBD1 covers 7 bases. CDR1 is WNHNN and CDR2 is SYGVQD in the germline V gene (reference sequence). This CDR3 region has 13 residues. J gave up 4 bases and V 8 bases, and 7 bases lay outside the gene matches. The CDR3 nucleotides are TGCGCCAGCGGAAACAGGGGTGGCTATGGCTACACCTTC. Protein product: CASGNRGGYGYTF.

The V gene is TRBV2, the J gene TRBJ2-4; 8 bases agree with TRBD1. This CDR3 comprises 14 residues. Trimming removed 5 bases from V and 8 bases from J; junction bases left unmatched: 8. Looked up from germline, CDR1 is SNHLY and CDR2 is FYNNEI. The CDR3 nucleotides read TGTGCCAGCAGTCCTGGACAGGGTTTGGACATTCAGTACTTC. Translated, it gives CASSPGQGLDIQYF.

The V gene is TRBV5-6, the J gene TRBJ2-7, with TRBD1 matching 7 bases. J gave up 2 bases and V 4 bases, and 12 bases lay outside the gene matches. This CDR3 region has 16 residues. The germline CDR1 and CDR2 sequences are SGHDT and YYEEEE. The chain's CDR3 is CASSPQNVQGTYEQYF. The CDR3 nucleotides read TGTGCCAGCAGCCCACAGAACGTACAGGGGACCTACGAGCAGTACTTC.

The CDR3 DNA is TGTGCCAGCAGCTTTCGGTACAATGAGCAGTTCTTC. Translating it yields CASSFRYNEQFF. The chain has TRBV5-6 and TRBJ2-1; D is ambiguous. The CDR3 length is 12 residues. The V end lost 2 bases, the J end lost 4 bases, and 4 bases lay between the germline ends. Germline V CDR1 and CDR2: SGHDT, YYEEEE.

The gene calls are TRBV5-4 and TRBJ1-6; 9 bases fit TRBD1. This CDR3 contains 14 residues. The V gene's germline CDR1 is SGHNT and CDR2 YYREEE (reference sequence). The V gene end was trimmed by 4 bases and the J gene end by 6 bases; junction bases not matched to a gene: 2. The chain's CDR3 is CASSPGQGNSPLHF. The CDR3 DNA is TGTGCCAGCAGCCCGGGACAGGGTAATTCACCCCTCCACTTT.

The gene calls are TRBV7-2 and TRBJ2-1, with D possibly being TRBD2 (5 bases). The length of the CDR3 is 13 residues. V was cut by 5 bases and J by 4 bases, with 9 bases left in between. Per germline, CDR1 SGHTA and CDR2 FQGNSA. CDR3 in DNA: TGTGCCAGCAGCGCCGGACTTTACAATGAGCAGTTCTTC. This encodes CASSAGLYNEQFF.

In this sample, this clone turned up once. The chain carries TRBV11-2 and TRBJ2-7, with 10 bases identical to TRBD2. Germline assignment: CDR1 SGHAT and CDR2 FQNNGV. CDR3 length equals 14 residues. V lost 5 bases and J lost 4; bases outside the gene matches: 5. The CDR3 sequence: CASSPSSGSYEQYF. The CDR3 DNA sequence: TGTGCCAGCAGCCCCTCTAGCGGGAGTTACGAGCAGTACTTC.

The chain joins TRBV7-6 to TRBJ1-2, with TRBD1 identical over 7 bases. The V and J ends lost 4 bases and 6 bases, in that order; junction bases with no gene match: 14. Germline assignment: CDR1 SGHVS and CDR2 FNYEAQ. The CDR3 runs 16 residues. This CDR3 reads CASSWRDSSTGDGYTF. Written as DNA, the CDR3 is TGTGCCAGCAGCTGGAGGGACAGCTCCACCGGTGATGGCTACACCTTC.

CDR3 sequence: CASSFLGTAYQETQYF. Here the CDR3 DNA reads TGCGCCAGCAGCTTTCTCGGGACAGCCTACCAAGAGACCCAGTACTTC. This rearrangement joins TRBV5-1 to TRBJ2-5; TRBD1 matches at 7 bases. CDR3 length: 16 residues. The trim removed 2 bases at V and 0 bases at J, leaving 7 bases unmatched. The germline V gene has CDR1 SGHRS and CDR2 YFSETQ.

V usage is TRBV27 and J usage is TRBJ2-2; 8 bases are shared with TRBD1. Germline V lookup: CDR1 MNHEY, CDR2 SMNVEV (reference sequence). V lost 0 bases and J lost 6; bases outside the gene matches: 12. This CDR3 comprises 18 residues. The CDR3 reads CASSLSIKGTGDPGELFF. CDR3 in DNA: TGTGCCAGCAGTTTATCGATAAAGGGGACAGGAGATCCCGGGGAGCTGTTTTTT.

This clone was seen a handful of times. The gene calls are TRBV5-1 and TRBJ2-1; D is possibly TRBD2 (6 bases). This CDR3 comprises 15 residues. V was shortened by 3 bases and J by 2 bases, with 12 bases between the two germline ends. Germline lookup yields CDR1 SGHRS and CDR2 YFSETQ. CDR3 sequence (DNA): TGCGCCAGCAGCTCCACGGGGGAGACCTACAATGAGCAGTTCTTC. Translated, it gives CASSSTGETYNEQFF.

The V and J genes are TRBV10-2 and TRBJ2-7, with D possibly TRBD2 on 6 matching bases. In germline, CDR1 is WSHSY, CDR2 SAAADI. Trimming took 6 bases from V and 0 from J, leaving 12 bases between them. The length of the CDR3 is 14 residues. CDR3 in DNA: TGCGCCAGCAGCCCCGCGGGACCCTCCTACGAGCAGTACTTC. Its protein is CASSPAGPSYEQYF.

The chain employs TRBV5-1 and TRBJ2-1, with a tentative D call TRBD1 (5 bases). The CDR3 totals 15 residues. Trimming took 0 bases from V and 2 from J, leaving 9 bases between them. Germline values: CDR1 SGHRS, CDR2 YFSETQ. For the CDR3, the DNA is TGCGCCAGCAGCTTGGGACAGTTAACCTACAATGAGCAGTTCTTC. This translates into CASSLGQLTYNEQFF.

The chain recombines TRBV2 with TRBJ2-5, with TRBD1 as a possible D gene (6 bases). The germline V and J ends were trimmed by 2 bases and 5 bases, with 15 bases remaining between them. This CDR3 region has 15 residues. CDR1 is SNHLY and CDR2 is FYNNEI in the germline V gene. The CDR3 DNA sequence: TGTGCCAGCAGTGAAAGTACAGGGTTGGGGGAGACCCAGTACTTC. Translated, it gives CASSESTGLGETQYF.

This chain's CDR3 is CASSQVASGGSYEQYF. CDR3 bases: TGCGCCAGCAGCCAAGTGGCTAGCGGGGGATCCTACGAGCAGTACTTC. The chain joins TRBV4-1 to TRBJ2-7; 10 bases fit TRBD2. The CDR3 is 16 amino acids. V shed 1 base, J shed 1 base, and the junction held 4 bases outside the gene matches. The germline gives CDR1 MGHRA, CDR2 YSYEKL.

The chain links TRBV19 to TRBJ1-1; the D is unclear. CDR3 size: 13 residues. Trimming took 3 bases from V and 3 from J, leaving 8 bases between them. Per the germline V gene, CDR1 is LNHDA and CDR2 is SQIVND (reference sequence). CDR3 coding DNA: TGTGCCAGTAGTATTGGACTTGACACTGAAGCTTTCTTT. It codes for CASSIGLDTEAFF.

This rearrangement joins TRBV29-1 to TRBJ2-7, with D perhaps matching TRBD1 (6 bases). Germline CDR1 SQVTM, CDR2 ANQGSEA. The CDR3 has 14 residues. Trimming left V 2 bases short and J 2 bases short, with 13 bases between. The chain's CDR3 is CSVELLGTTYEQYF. The CDR3 nucleotides are TGCAGCGTTGAACTCCTCGGGACAACCTACGAGCAGTACTTC.

The chain combines TRBV15 with TRBJ1-3; no firm D call. The CDR3 has 15 amino acids. V was clipped by 3 bases and J by 3 bases, with 12 bases between them. Germline CDR1 reads LNHNV; CDR2 reads YYDKDF (reference sequence). The CDR3 DNA sequence: TGTGCCACCAGCAGTCCGCCCACGGGTGGAAACACCATATATTTT. Amino acid sequence: CATSSPPTGGNTIYF.

This clone has just one count. The chain carries TRBV10-1 and TRBJ2-1, with 8 bases that match TRBD2. Germline V lookup: CDR1 WNHNN, CDR2 SYGVQD (reference sequence). The CDR3 totals 13 residues. Trimming cost V 5 bases and J 9 bases; bases outside gene matches: 6. CDR3 coding DNA: TGCGCCAGCAGTTCTACGGGAGGGGGTGAGCAGTTCTTC. Its protein product is CASSSTGGGEQFF.

The rearrangement links TRBV5-1 to TRBJ1-5; D gene ambiguous. CDR3 length equals 13 residues. V lost 4 bases, J lost 1 base, and 6 bases lay in between. The V gene's germline CDR1 is SGHRS and CDR2 YFSETQ. The CDR3 nucleotides read TGCGCCAGCAGCCCGACAAGCAATCAGCCCCAGCATTTT. Its protein product is CASSPTSNQPQHF.

J is TRBJ1-2 and V is TRBV6-1; 8 nucleotides align to TRBD1. The germline V gene encodes CDR1 MNHNS and CDR2 SASEGT. The CDR3 has 14 amino acids. V was clipped by 6 bases and J by 8 bases; unmatched bases: 11. The CDR3: CASRGDRWTRGYTF. In DNA form, the CDR3 reads TGTGCCAGCAGGGGGGACAGGTGGACCAGGGGCTACACCTTC.

This chain links TRBV2 with TRBJ2-1; D unresolved. Germline CDR1 reads SNHLY; CDR2 reads FYNNEI. Trimming took 0 bases from V and 6 from J, leaving 12 bases between them. The CDR3 covers 15 residues. The CDR3 sequence: CASSEAGQEFNEQFF. CDR3 nucleotides: TGTGCCAGCAGTGAAGCGGGCCAAGAGTTCAATGAGCAGTTCTTC.

The chain carries TRBV4-2 and TRBJ1-2; D remains unclear. CDR1 is LGHNA, CDR2 YNFKEQ, per germline. Trimming pared 0 bases from V and 2 bases from J, leaving 13 bases between. The CDR3 loop spans 16 amino acids. The CDR3 nucleotides read TGTGCCAGCAGCCAAGATCTTAGACGGGAGAACTATGGCTACACCTTC. Its translation: CASSQDLRRENYGYTF.

The rearrangement uses TRBV28 and TRBJ1-1; no clear D. The germline CDR1 and CDR2 sequences are MDHEN and SYDVKM. The CDR3 runs 14 residues. The ends were cut back, 2 bases at V and 3 bases at J, with 10 bases in the middle. The CDR3 protein is CASSLRWEDTEAFF. DNA of the CDR3: TGTGCCAGCAGTTTAAGGTGGGAGGACACTGAAGCTTTCTTT.

The chain has TRBV7-9 and TRBJ2-1, with 8 bases lining up with TRBD2. The V gene's germline CDR1 is SEHNR and CDR2 FQNEAQ (reference sequence). The CDR3 runs to 16 residues. Unmatched junction bases numbered 16, after V lost 5 bases and J lost 10 bases. The chain's CDR3 is CASSPPAGVGLGEQFF. Here the CDR3 DNA reads TGTGCCAGCAGCCCCCCAGCGGGAGTGGGTTTAGGGGAGCAGTTCTTC.

The V call is TRBV28, the J call TRBJ2-5, with D possibly TRBD2 on 7 matching bases. V lost 2 bases, J lost 0 bases, and 10 bases lay in between. Germline V CDR1 and CDR2: MDHEN, SYDVKM. This CDR3 comprises 15 residues. The CDR3 protein is CASSLAGADQETQYF. For the CDR3, the DNA is TGTGCCAGCAGTTTAGCGGGGGCAGACCAAGAGACCCAGTACTTC.

The sample holds a few counts of this clone. The rearrangement links TRBV5-4 to TRBJ1-3; D is ambiguous. Trimming pared 4 bases from V and 1 base from J, leaving 15 bases between. The CDR3 is 16 amino acids. Germline V gene data show CDR1 as SGHNT and CDR2 as YYREEE (reference sequence). CDR3 loop: CASSHGRRGSGNTIYF. DNA of the CDR3: TGTGCCAGCAGCCATGGACGGCGGGGATCTGGAAACACCATATATTTT.